This passage covers 26 T cell receptor beta chains from one sample sequenced in a study of T cell responses to AZD1222 COVID-19 vaccine. Clones were read by immunoSEQ multiplex PCR, and TCRdb kept only the in-frame ones, dropping some. Of approximately 200,000 clones in the sample, about 87% were seen once. Sample: peripheral blood, taken on day 0 of MenACWY control vaccination. The receptors shown here come from an adult in good health.

This chain uses TRBV12-3 or TRBV12-4 with TRBJ1-2, with D unclear. The ends were cut back, 3 bases at V and 2 bases at J, with 7 bases in the middle. The CDR3 loop spans 13 amino acids. The CDR3 DNA is TGTGCCAGCAGTTTCCAAGGGAACTATGGCTACACCTTC. Residues: CASSFQGNYGYTF.

This rearrangement joins TRBV6-1 to TRBJ1-5; D unclear. This CDR3 spans 15 amino acids. The V gene's germline CDR1 is MNHNS and CDR2 SASEGT. The V end lost 0 bases, the J end lost 6 bases, and 12 bases lay between the germline ends. The CDR3 nucleotides read TGTGCCAGCAGTGAAGCGTCGTCCGAGATTCAGCCCCAGCATTTT. Its protein product is CASSEASSEIQPQHF.

V gene TRBV10-3 combines with J gene TRBJ1-6; 7 nucleotides align to TRBD1. The ends lost 10 bases at V and 14 bases at J; junction bases unmatched: 11. The CDR3 is 12 residues long. CDR1 and CDR2 from the germline V gene are ENHRY and SYGVKD. Written as DNA, the CDR3 is TGTGCCACCAGGGACAGTAGGTTGTCCCTCCACTTT. Its translation: CATRDSRLSLHF.

This clone was observed once. The chain has TRBV2 and TRBJ2-2, with a weak D call TRBD2 (6 bases). The V end lost 6 bases, the J end lost 4 bases, and 9 bases lay between the germline ends. CDR3 length equals 13 residues. The V gene's germline CDR1 is SNHLY and CDR2 FYNNEI. The chain's CDR3 is CASSGSGTGELFF. Here the CDR3 DNA reads TGTGCCAGCAGCGGGAGTGGCACCGGGGAGCTGTTTTTT.

The rearrangement links TRBV5-4 to TRBJ2-7; D gene ambiguous. The germline gives CDR1 SGHNT, CDR2 YYREEE (reference sequence). This CDR3 region has 12 residues. With 0 bases removed from V and 3 bases from J, the gap between germline ends came to 4 bases. The CDR3 spells CASSLGDYEQYF. The CDR3 nucleotides are TGTGCCAGCAGCTTGGGGGACTACGAGCAGTACTTC.

V usage is TRBV9 and J usage is TRBJ1-2; no clear D. CDR3 size: 14 residues. The germline CDR1 and CDR2 sequences are SGDLS and YYNGEE. Trimming cost V 5 bases and J 3 bases, with 14 bases left between them. CDR3 loop: CASSENLRDYGYTF. The CDR3 nucleotides are TGTGCCAGCAGTGAGAATCTACGGGACTATGGCTACACCTTC.

The chain uses TRBV7-9 and TRBJ2-2; 10 positions agree with TRBD2. Trimming cost V 1 base and J 3 bases; bases outside gene matches: 8. The germline CDR1 and CDR2 sequences are SEHNR and FQNEAQ (reference sequence). The CDR3 totals 18 residues. CDR3 DNA sequence: TGTGCCAGCAGCTTAGGGCTAGCGGGGGTCGATGACACCGGGGAGCTGTTTTTT. Protein: CASSLGLAGVDDTGELFF.

This chain uses TRBV29-1 with TRBJ2-5, with TRBD1 identical over 7 bases. With 6 bases clipped from V and 2 bases from J, the junction kept 3 bases outside the gene matches. Germline-derived CDR1 and CDR2 are SQVTM and ANQGSEA. CDR3 length: 12 residues. The CDR3 nucleotides are TGCAGCGTCTCACAGGGGCAAGAGACCCAGTACTTC. This encodes CSVSQGQETQYF.

This clone was observed a single time. This chain joins TRBV30 and TRBJ2-7, with 8 nucleotides matching TRBD2. Germline CDR1 and CDR2: GTSNPN and SVGIG (reference sequence). Trimming removed 6 bases from V and 6 bases from J; junction bases left unmatched: 10. This CDR3 comprises 13 residues. CDR3 protein: CACKFRRGGEQYF. The DNA of the CDR3 is TGTGCCTGTAAATTCCGACGGGGGGGCGAGCAGTACTTC.

This chain links TRBV27 with TRBJ2-2; 13 bases map to TRBD2. Germline-derived CDR1 and CDR2 are MNHEY and SMNVEV (reference sequence). V shed 5 bases, J shed 7 bases, and the junction held 13 bases outside the gene matches. CDR3 size: 18 residues. CDR3 coding DNA: TGTGCCAGCAGTGTAGGGGGACTAGCGGGGCTCCCGGGCGGGGAGCTGTTTTTT. Its translation: CASSVGGLAGLPGGELFF.

The chain links TRBV6-1 to TRBJ2-1; D is tentatively TRBD1 or TRBD2 (5 bases each). The ends were cut back, 0 bases at V and 10 bases at J, with 16 bases in the middle. The length of the CDR3 is 15 residues. Germline CDR1 is MNHNS and CDR2 is SASEGT. The CDR3 DNA follows: TGTGCCAGCAGTGAAGCCGATTACCGGGACGGGGAGCAGTTCTTC. Translating it yields CASSEADYRDGEQFF.

The J gene is TRBJ1-1, the V gene TRBV6-6; D may be TRBD1 (6 bases). The germline V gene has CDR1 MNHNY and CDR2 SVGAGI (reference sequence). V was trimmed by 3 bases and J by 8 bases, leaving 10 bases between them. The CDR3 is 12 residues long. DNA for the CDR3: TGTGCCAGCAGTTATACAGGGATGGAAGCTTTCTTT. Amino acids: CASSYTGMEAFF.

The chain joins TRBV29-1 to TRBJ1-2; D uncertain. V was clipped by 3 bases and J by 1 base, with 6 bases between them. CDR1 is SQVTM, CDR2 ANQGSEA, per germline. The CDR3 contains 12 residues. The CDR3 protein is CSVEGSNYGYTF. CDR3 nucleotides: TGCAGCGTTGAGGGCAGTAACTATGGCTACACCTTC. Variable domain in full (rest from reference TRBV29-1 and TRBJ1-2): SAVISQKPSRDICQRGTSLTIQCQVDSQVTMMFWYRQQPGQSLTLIATANQGSEATYESGFVIDKFPISRPNLTFSTLTVSNMSPEDSSIYLCSVEGSNYGYTFGSGTRLTVV.

The V gene is TRBV27, the J gene TRBJ2-1; D unclear. The V and J ends lost 0 bases and 2 bases respectively, with 11 bases between them. The germline V gene has CDR1 MNHEY and CDR2 SMNVEV (reference sequence). The length of the CDR3 is 16 residues. The CDR3 region is CASSLSLRSTYNEQFF. The CDR3 DNA reads TGTGCCAGCAGTTTATCGCTGCGTAGCACCTACAATGAGCAGTTCTTC.

This clone was counted a few times. This chain joins TRBV6-2 or TRBV6-3 and TRBJ2-1; TRBD2 matches at 12 bases. Germline V gene sequence: CDR1 MNHEY, CDR2 SVGEGT. The trim removed 2 bases at V and 15 bases at J, leaving 11 bases unmatched. The CDR3 consists of 15 residues. The CDR3 is CASSYTSSGRAILFF. The CDR3 nucleotides read TGTGCCAGCAGTTACACTTCTAGCGGGAGGGCCATTCTGTTCTTC.

This chain uses TRBV4-3 with TRBJ1-1, with D uncertain. Deletions cut 0 bases from V and 3 bases from J, with 11 bases between. The CDR3 length is 15 residues. Germline loops: CDR1 LGHNA, CDR2 YSLEER. CDR3 nucleotides: TGCGCCAGCAGCCAAGATTGGTGGCAATACACTGAAGCTTTCTTT. This encodes CASSQDWWQYTEAFF.

The chain employs TRBV7-2 and TRBJ2-1; D remains ambiguous. This CDR3 has 14 amino acids. Germline CDR1 SGHTA, CDR2 FQGNSA. V was trimmed by 5 bases and J by 4 bases, leaving 12 bases between them. The CDR3 here is CASSDASAYNEQFF. CDR3 in DNA: TGTGCCAGCAGCGACGCGTCAGCATACAATGAGCAGTTCTTC.

This clone occurred once. This rearrangement joins TRBV5-1 to TRBJ2-5; 9 bases are a match to TRBD1. From germline, CDR1 is SGHRS and CDR2 YFSETQ. Losses at the gene ends were 3 bases for V and 5 bases for J; bases not matched to a gene: 11. The CDR3 has 16 residues. CDR3 nucleotides: TGCGCCAGCAGCTCTTCGGGACAGGGAGGTGTGGAGACCCAGTACTTC. Residues: CASSSSGQGGVETQYF.

The chain combines TRBV24-1 with TRBJ2-1, with 7 bases aligning to TRBD2. The germline CDR1 and CDR2 sequences are KGHDR and SFDVKD. The CDR3 covers 19 residues. The J segment lost 0 bases and the V segment lost 6 bases, leaving 16 bases of the junction unmatched. The CDR3 is CATSPGLQPFGSSYNEQFF. As DNA, the CDR3 is TGTGCCACCAGTCCGGGACTACAGCCATTTGGGAGCTCCTACAATGAGCAGTTCTTC.

The genes are TRBV7-6 and TRBJ2-1; D may be TRBD2 (5 bases). CDR1 is SGHVS, CDR2 FNYEAQ, per germline. V lost 5 bases, J lost 5 bases, and 7 bases lay in between. This CDR3 comprises 12 residues. The CDR3 sequence: CASSVRDNEQFF. The CDR3 nucleotides read TGTGCCAGCAGCGTGCGGGACAATGAGCAGTTCTTC.

The chain links TRBV28 to TRBJ2-7; 10 bases fit TRBD1. J lost 6 bases, V lost 5 bases, and 4 bases had no gene match. This CDR3 spans 13 amino acids. Germline CDR1 is MDHEN and CDR2 is SYDVKM. CDR3 amino acids: CASSPGQGTEQYF. The CDR3 DNA reads as TGTGCCAGCAGTCCGGGACAGGGGACCGAGCAGTACTTC.

The CDR3 loop reads CASSSNTGGGDTQYF. CDR3 nucleotide sequence: TGTGCCAGCAGTTCAAATACAGGGGGGGGAGATACGCAGTATTTT. The chain joins TRBV6-5 to TRBJ2-3, with D possibly matching TRBD1 (8 bases). The ends were cut back, 4 bases at V and 5 bases at J, with 16 bases in the middle. The length of the CDR3 is 15 residues. Germline V gene lookup returns CDR1 MNHEY and CDR2 SVGAGI.

J is TRBJ2-2 and V is TRBV6-5; 10 bases are a match to TRBD2. The CDR3 sequence is 15 residues long. With V trimmed by 5 bases and J by 5 bases, 5 bases remained unmatched. CDR1 and CDR2 (germline): MNHEY, SVGAGI. This chain's CDR3 is CASSLAGEETGELFF. The DNA for the CDR3 is TGTGCCAGCAGTCTAGCGGGGGAAGAAACCGGGGAGCTGTTTTTT.

This rearrangement joins TRBV19 to TRBJ1-5, with TRBD1 matching over 7 bases. Germline V gene sequence: CDR1 LNHDA, CDR2 SQIVND (reference sequence). The CDR3 sequence is 16 residues long. V gave up 1 base and J gave up 4 bases; unmatched junction bases: 7. The CDR3 nucleotides read TGTGCCAGTAGTATAGTAGCGACAGGGCTAAATCAGCCCCAGCATTTT. It codes for CASSIVATGLNQPQHF.

The count of this clone is one. The J gene is TRBJ1-6, the V gene TRBV6-5; D perhaps matches TRBD1 (5 bases). Germline CDR1 is MNHEY and CDR2 is SVGAGI. V gave up 5 bases and J gave up 7 bases, with 12 bases separating them. CDR3 length: 14 amino acids. This CDR3 reads CASSPRGDNSPLHF. CDR3 in DNA: TGTGCCAGCAGTCCCCGAGGGGACAATTCACCCCTCCACTTT.

The chain recombines TRBV3-1 (or the pseudogene TRBV3-2) with TRBJ2-7; TRBD2 aligns across 7 bases. Germline-derived CDR1 and CDR2 are LGHDT and YNNKEL (reference sequence). Trimming removed 8 bases from V and 1 base from J; junction bases left unmatched: 5. The CDR3 covers 13 residues. The DNA of the CDR3 is TGTGCCAGCGAGAGCGGGGAGTCCTACGAGCAGTACTTC. Translation gives CASESGESYEQYF.